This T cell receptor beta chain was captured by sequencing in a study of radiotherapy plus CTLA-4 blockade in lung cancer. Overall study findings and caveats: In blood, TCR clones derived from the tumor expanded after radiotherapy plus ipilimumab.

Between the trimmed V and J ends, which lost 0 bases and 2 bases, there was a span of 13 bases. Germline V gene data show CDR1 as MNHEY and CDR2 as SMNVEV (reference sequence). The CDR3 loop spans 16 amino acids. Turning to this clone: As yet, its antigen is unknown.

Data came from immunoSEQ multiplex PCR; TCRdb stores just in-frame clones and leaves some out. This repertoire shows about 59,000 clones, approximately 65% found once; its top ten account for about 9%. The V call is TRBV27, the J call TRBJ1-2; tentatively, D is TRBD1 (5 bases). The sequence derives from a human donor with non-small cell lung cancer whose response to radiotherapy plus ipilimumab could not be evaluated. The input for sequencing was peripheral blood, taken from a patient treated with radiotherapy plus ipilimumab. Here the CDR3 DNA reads TGTGCCAGCAGTTTATCTCAGGTGGGGGGAAACTATGGCTACACCTTC. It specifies CASSLSQVGGNYGYTF.